This is a list of T cell receptor beta chains from one sample in a study of blood T cells in healthy people across ages. TCRdb called the 5' RACE reads again in MiXCR, with one record for every CDR3 protein. This sample carries 650,000 to 800,000 distinct CDR3 sequences, more than 40% of them seen once, and the ten largest clones take roughly 19%. What was sequenced was blood. The receptor set was obtained from a man in his 60s in good health. CDR3s include the opening cysteine and the closing phenylalanine or tryptophan. Fields, in order: V gene, CDR3 protein.

v_call: TRBV27
cdr3_aa: CASRTSTPTQSNTEAFF

v_call: TRBV7-8
cdr3_aa: CASKYGTSGAWEQYF

v_call: TRBV15
cdr3_aa: CATSRGRLAGEYNEQFF

v_call: TRBV5-1
cdr3_aa: CASSSFSGTSELEKYF

v_call: TRBV20-1
cdr3_aa: CSAPPGASPVYEQYF

v_call: TRBV4-1
cdr3_aa: CASSQAGGAGGTGELFF

v_call: TRBV27
cdr3_aa: CASSLSPTGETQYF

v_call: TRBV18
cdr3_aa: CASSPVGQGSEKLFF

v_call: TRBV20-1
cdr3_aa: CSARLLAGGFGIQYF

v_call: TRBV20-1
cdr3_aa: CSARGQAGRYEQYF

v_call: TRBV25-1
cdr3_aa: CASSELTGSAYGYTF

v_call: TRBV24-1
cdr3_aa: CATSDATGTSRVDEQFF

v_call: TRBV6-1
cdr3_aa: CASSEFPKNIQYF

v_call: TRBV3-1
cdr3_aa: CASSQAGGPTYEQYF

v_call: TRBV14
cdr3_aa: CASRDRDYLSGTQYF

v_call: TRBV9
cdr3_aa: CASSPRGDRGLYEQYF

v_call: TRBV6-1
cdr3_aa: CASSEGVPTQYF

v_call: TRBV7-9
cdr3_aa: CASGIRTLSSTDTQYF

v_call: TRBV10-3
cdr3_aa: CAISEESYGYTF

v_call: TRBV3-1
cdr3_aa: CASSPPGSSGPTIYGYTF

v_call: TRBV12-3/TRBV12-4
cdr3_aa: CASSLRLDRVIGTQYF

v_call: TRBV30
cdr3_aa: CAWSVEGREAFF

v_call: TRBV4-3
cdr3_aa: CASSQDLIGSTSYNEQFF

v_call: TRBV28
cdr3_aa: CAARGAYEQYF

v_call: TRBV29-1
cdr3_aa: CSVGYITGELFF

v_call: TRBV10-2
cdr3_aa: CASSEWTGGETQYF

v_call: TRBV6-2/TRBV6-3
cdr3_aa: CASSYVTESPLHF

v_call: TRBV12-3/TRBV12-4
cdr3_aa: CASSSGQGLASPLHF

v_call: TRBV6-1
cdr3_aa: CASSEETAYNYGYTF

v_call: TRBV6-2/TRBV6-3
cdr3_aa: CASSYSGVSNQPQHF

v_call: TRBV20-1
cdr3_aa: CSACHRGFDTDTQYF

v_call: TRBV12-5
cdr3_aa: CASGFTPQGSLICAQYF

v_call: TRBV20-1
cdr3_aa: CSAGVGSTDTQYF

v_call: TRBV5-1
cdr3_aa: CASSLVLQGEQYF

v_call: TRBV12-3/TRBV12-4
cdr3_aa: CASSLARGRGSPLHF

v_call: TRBV7-2
cdr3_aa: CASSLGDALAGKGYNEQFF

v_call: TRBV27
cdr3_aa: CASSFTSGADTQYF

v_call: TRBV6-2/TRBV6-3
cdr3_aa: CASSLWASSYNEQFF

v_call: TRBV7-8
cdr3_aa: CASSPGESNEKLFF

v_call: TRBV2
cdr3_aa: CASTPGEGGRVNIQYF

v_call: TRBV11-2
cdr3_aa: CASSLGSPSGGPEYF

v_call: TRBV20-1
cdr3_aa: CSARNRQGVYNEQFF

v_call: TRBV20-1
cdr3_aa: CSARDRGRGAFF

v_call: TRBV5-1
cdr3_aa: CASSLDVLTYGYTF

v_call: TRBV20-1
cdr3_aa: CSARARAWHRETQYF

v_call: TRBV24-1
cdr3_aa: CATAEVREPPEGPQYF

v_call: TRBV5-1
cdr3_aa: CASSLSTGTGELFF

v_call: TRBV18
cdr3_aa: CASSPAPDSLEAFF

v_call: TRBV7-9
cdr3_aa: CASSSDRADGYTF

v_call: TRBV28
cdr3_aa: CASRWTGFGNQPQHF

v_call: TRBV6-5
cdr3_aa: CASSTGVQETQYF

v_call: TRBV7-9
cdr3_aa: CASSYGGPNSPLHF

v_call: TRBV20-1
cdr3_aa: CSARDPDGFSYEQYF

v_call: TRBV3-1
cdr3_aa: CASSQPRGTNIQYF

v_call: TRBV6-1
cdr3_aa: CASSGRQGYEAFF

v_call: TRBV4-3
cdr3_aa: CASSPEEGRVTGYTF